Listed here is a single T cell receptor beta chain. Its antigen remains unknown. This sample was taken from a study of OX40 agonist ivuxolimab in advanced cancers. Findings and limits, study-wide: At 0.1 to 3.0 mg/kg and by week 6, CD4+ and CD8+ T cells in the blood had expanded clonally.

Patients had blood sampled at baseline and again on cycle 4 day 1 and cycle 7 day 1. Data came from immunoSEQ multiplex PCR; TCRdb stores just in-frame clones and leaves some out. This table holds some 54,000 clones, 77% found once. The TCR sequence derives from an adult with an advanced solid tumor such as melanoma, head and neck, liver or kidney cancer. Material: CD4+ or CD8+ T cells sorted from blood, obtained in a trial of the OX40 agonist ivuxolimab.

The CDR3 reads CATSRVSGRGYGYTF. In DNA, the CDR3 is TGTGCCACCAGCAGAGTCTCTGGCAGGGGCTATGGCTACACCTTC. The rearrangement links TRBV15 to TRBJ1-2; D might be TRBD1 (6 bases). Trimming took off 1 base at V and 4 bases at J, with 13 bases between the two ends. Germline CDR1 reads LNHNV; CDR2 reads YYDKDF (reference sequence). This CDR3 is 15 amino acids long.